This T cell receptor (beta chain) was observed in a study of spatial heterogeneity in lung cancer. The sample holds many counts of this clonotype. Its antigen is unidentified. Sample time point: sample taken at primary tumor resection. Researchers sequenced whole RNA taken from tumor, nontumor lung or frozen PBMC without sorting. Findings and caveats of the study: Blood carried ubiquitous expanded tumor TCRs more at resection than follow-up.

Every individual TCR cDNA molecule carried its own unique molecular identifier, which allowed correction of PCR and sequencing errors. Each CDR3 protein gets one entry after TCRdb re-called the 5' RACE reads with MiXCR. The sample records about 92,000 distinct CDR3 sequences, over 9.5% being singletons. Sequenced here: PBMCs, sampled at surgery. This receptor was obtained from a male donor with early-stage non-small cell lung cancer.

The CDR3 nucleotides read TGTGCCAGCAGGCCGGACAGCACCTACGAGCAGTACTTC. Protein: CASRPDSTYEQYF. The chain links TRBV6-2 or TRBV6-3 to TRBJ2-7; a possible D gene is TRBD1 (6 bases). V lost 6 bases, J lost 2 bases, and 11 bases lay in between. From germline, CDR1 is MNHEY and CDR2 SVGEGT. The CDR3 consists of 13 residues.